Listed here are 19 T cell receptor beta chains from one sample, sequenced in a study of regulatory T cells in long-lasting Graves disease. For TCR beta, libraries came from iRepertoire HTBI primers and Arm-PCR of CDR3 regions. In TCRdb, the multiplex PCR reads were re-called with MiXCR into one record per CDR3 protein. The sample lists fewer than 550,000 distinct CDR3 sequences, around a fifth occurring once. Time point of the sample: persistent/refractory GD, antithyroid drugs over 5 years with positive TRAb. PBMC RNA served as the TCR library source. Sequenced material: peripheral blood mononuclear cells (PBMCs), taken when the disease was refractory, from a patient treated with antithyroid drugs. Every receptor here comes from a female donor with Graves disease.

V and J are TRBV6-1 and TRBJ2-3, with D unresolved. CDR1 and CDR2 (germline): MNHNS, SASEGT. The CDR3 extends over 13 amino acids. The V and J ends lost 3 bases and 11 bases respectively, with 15 bases between them. This CDR3 reads CASSEVLHTRQYF. CDR3 nucleotide sequence: TGTGCCAGCAGTGAGGTTCTCCATACCCGGCAGTATTTT.

Details on this clonotype: The CDR3 does not close with the conserved phenylalanine or tryptophan, likely indicating a read error. The chain combines TRBV10-1 with TRBJ1-2, with D unclear. Germline CDR1 reads WNHNN; CDR2 reads SYGVQD (reference sequence). This CDR3 region has 14 residues. The V gene lost 6 bases and the J gene lost 2 bases, with 13 bases spanning the gap. The CDR3 sequence: CASSPSALNYGYTL. Written as DNA, the CDR3 is TGCGCCAGCAGCCCCTCGGCACTGAACTATGGCTACACCCTC.

This clonotype has a handful of counts. DNA of the CDR3: TGTGCCAGCAGACGGTGGCCGGGCGGCTACGAGCAGTACTTC. This translates into CASRRWPGGYEQYF. The chain recombines TRBV11-2 with TRBJ2-7; D is uncertain. The germline V gene encodes CDR1 SGHAT and CDR2 FQNNGV. The CDR3 runs 14 residues. V gave up 6 bases and J gave up 3 bases, with 15 bases separating them.

This clonotype was counted a few times. J is TRBJ2-2 and V is TRBV15, with D possibly TRBD1 on 5 matching bases. The CDR3 totals 15 residues. Trimming shortened V by 0 bases and J by 5 bases, and 10 bases separated the two germline ends. The germline gives CDR1 LNHNV, CDR2 YYDKDF (reference sequence). Written as DNA, the CDR3 is TGTGCCACCAGCAGAGATTCAGGGTGGACCGGGGAGCTGTTTTTT. It yields the protein CATSRDSGWTGELFF.

This clonotype appeared many times. The V gene is TRBV20-1, the J gene TRBJ2-5; D is possibly TRBD1 or TRBD2 (5 bases each). Germline V gives CDR1 DFQATT, CDR2 SNEGSKA (reference sequence). The germline V and J ends were trimmed by 0 bases and 4 bases, with 18 bases remaining between them. The CDR3 has 16 residues. The CDR3 region has the DNA TGCAGTGCTAGAGATGGGGGAAATACTGCTCCAGAGACCCAGTACTTC. Translation gives CSARDGGNTAPETQYF.

This clonotype has at least ten counts. The rearrangement links TRBV28 to TRBJ1-5; perhaps TRBD1 as D (5 bases). The CDR3 spans 16 residues. In germline, CDR1 is MDHEN, CDR2 SYDVKM. The ends were cut back, 3 bases at V and 2 bases at J, with 14 bases in the middle. This CDR3 reads CASSFFRGSGNQPQHF. DNA of the CDR3: TGTGCCAGCAGTTTCTTCCGGGGCTCGGGCAATCAGCCCCAGCATTTT. The complete variable domain, with remaining parts taken from reference TRBV28 and TRBJ1-5, reads DVKVTQSSRYLVKRTGEKVFLECVQDMDHENMFWYRQDPGLGLRLIYFSYDVKMKEKGDIPEGYSVSREKKERFSLILESASTNQTSMYLCASSFFRGSGNQPQHFGDGTRLSIL.

This clonotype was found once. This sequence joins TRBV19 and TRBJ1-2; 9 nucleotides align to TRBD1. The CDR3 has 16 amino acids. The junction had 16 bases not matched to a gene; V was cut back by 10 bases and J by 4 bases. Germline V CDR1 and CDR2: LNHDA, SQIVND (reference sequence). The CDR3 is CANRKDRGRHSYGYTF. Written as DNA, the CDR3 is TGTGCCAATAGAAAGGACAGGGGACGGCATAGCTATGGCTACACCTTC.

A note on this clonotype: This clone may be a read error of a much larger clone one base away. This chain connects TRBV2 to TRBJ2-7; D is unclear. V was shortened by 6 bases and J by 3 bases, with 9 bases between the two germline ends. The CDR3 is 12 amino acids. Per the germline V gene, CDR1 is SNHLY and CDR2 is FYNNEI. CDR3 bases: TGTGCCAGCAGACGACGGAGCTACGAGCAGTACTTC. Protein product: CASRRRSYEQYF.

The genes are TRBV7-8 and TRBJ1-6; tentatively, D is TRBD1 (5 bases). V was trimmed by 4 bases and J by 10 bases, leaving 17 bases between them. Germline assignment: CDR1 SGHVS and CDR2 FQNEAQ. This CDR3 is 15 amino acids long. CDR3 sequence reads: CASSSVGQGRSPLHF. The DNA of the CDR3 is TGTGCCAGCAGCTCTGTCGGGCAGGGTAGATCACCCCTCCACTTT. Variable domain in full (rest from reference TRBV7-8 and TRBJ1-6): GAGVSQSPRYKVAKRGQDVALRCDPISGHVSLFWYQQALGQGPEFLTYFQNEAQLDKSGLPSDRFFAERPEGSVSTLKIQRTQQEDSAVYLCASSSVGQGRSPLHFGNGTRLTVT.

This clonotype was counted a few times. The V call is TRBV5-1, the J call TRBJ1-4; 8 bases match TRBD1. The trim removed 4 bases at V and 7 bases at J, leaving 9 bases unmatched. Looked up from germline, CDR1 is SGHRS and CDR2 is YFSETQ. The CDR3 is 15 amino acids. The CDR3 spells CASSESGGAGEKLFF. In DNA, the CDR3 is TGCGCCAGCAGCGAATCAGGGGGCGCGGGTGAAAAACTGTTTTTT.

At least ten counts were recorded for this clonotype. The chain carries TRBV10-3 and TRBJ2-5; D might be TRBD2 (6 bases). Trimming removed 10 bases at V and 3 bases at J, with 12 bases between. The CDR3 is 12 residues long. The germline gives CDR1 ENHRY, CDR2 SYGVKD. The CDR3 bases are TGTGCCACAGGTGGCGGGGAAGAGACCCAGTACTTC. Protein sequence: CATGGGEETQYF.

In the case of this clonotype: A much larger clone is a single base away; this may be a read error. J is TRBJ2-7 and V is TRBV7-3; D is unclear. The CDR3 covers 13 residues. Germline loops: CDR1 SGHTA, CDR2 FQGTGA. V was cut by 6 bases and J by 3 bases, with 12 bases left in between. The CDR3 DNA follows: TGTGCCAGCAGTCCCCCCCCCCACTACGAGCAGTACTTC. Residues: CASSPPPHYEQYF.

In its sample, this clonotype was seen many times. The chain is built from TRBV13 and TRBJ1-1, with D hard to call. Germline V lookup: CDR1 PRHDT, CDR2 FYEKMQ (reference sequence). The CDR3 length is 13 residues. Trimming took 6 bases from V and 2 from J, leaving 10 bases between them. CDR3 residues: CASSVPLNTEAFF. For the CDR3, the DNA is TGTGCCAGCAGTGTCCCACTCAACACTGAAGCTTTCTTT.

CDR3 amino acids: CASSQEVGITEAFF. The CDR3 DNA is TGTGCCAGCAGCCAAGAGGTGGGAATCACTGAAGCTTTCTTT. The chain couples TRBV3-1 to TRBJ1-1; D ambiguous. In germline, CDR1 is LGHDT, CDR2 YNNKEL (reference sequence). Deletions cut 0 bases from V and 4 bases from J, with 9 bases between. The CDR3 loop spans 14 amino acids. Combining the CDR3 with reference TRBV3-1 and TRBJ1-1 gives the whole variable domain DTAVSQTPKYLVTQMGNDKSIKCEQNLGHDTMYWYKQDSKKFLKIMFSYNNKELIINETVPNRFSPKSPDKAHLNLHINSLELGDSAVYFCASSQEVGITEAFFGQGTRLTVV.

The J gene is TRBJ2-7, the V gene TRBV19, with 9 bases matching TRBD2. Per germline, CDR1 LNHDA and CDR2 SQIVND (reference sequence). The CDR3 extends over 14 amino acids. J gave up 3 bases and V 5 bases, and 5 bases lay outside the gene matches. CDR3: CASSEAGGVYEQYF. The DNA of the CDR3 is TGTGCCAGTAGTGAGGCGGGAGGGGTCTACGAGCAGTACTTC.

There are many counts of this clonotype. The chain has TRBV20-1 and TRBJ1-2; D call uncertain. CDR3 size: 13 residues. In germline, CDR1 is DFQATT, CDR2 SNEGSKA (reference sequence). Trimming took 1 base from V and 0 from J, leaving 6 bases between them. The DNA of the CDR3 is TGCAGTGCTAGAGTGTCAGCTAACTATGGCTACACCTTC. Its translation is CSARVSANYGYTF.

The table lists this clonotype with many counts. V gene TRBV20-1 combines with J gene TRBJ2-7; no reliable D call. The CDR3 loop spans 14 amino acids. With 5 bases removed from V and 0 bases from J, the gap between germline ends came to 14 bases. Germline lookup yields CDR1 DFQATT and CDR2 SNEGSKA (reference sequence). CDR3 region: CSARPTPSSYEQYF. The CDR3 coding sequence is TGCAGTGCTCGACCGACGCCGAGCTCCTACGAGCAGTACTTC.

The chain uses TRBV9 and TRBJ1-5; perhaps TRBD1 as D (5 bases). V gave up 1 base and J gave up 9 bases, with 11 bases separating them. Germline CDR1 SGDLS, CDR2 YYNGEE. The length of the CDR3 is 13 residues. The DNA of the CDR3 is TGTGCCAGCAGCGTAACCGGGGACGGGCCCCAGCATTTT. It translates to CASSVTGDGPQHF.

V usage is TRBV7-2 and J usage is TRBJ1-5; no reliable D call. This CDR3 comprises 14 residues. The V and J ends lost 2 bases and 0 bases respectively, with 5 bases between them. Germline CDR1 SGHTA, CDR2 FQGNSA. As DNA, the CDR3 is TGTGCCAGCAGCTTATTGAATAGCAATCAGCCCCAGCATTTT. Translating it yields CASSLLNSNQPQHF.